Each of the 30 T cell receptor beta chains below was sequenced from the same sample in a study of T-cell memory formation after mild COVID-19. TCRdb used MiXCR to reprocess the 5' RACE reads, holding one entry per CDR3 protein. The table records under 400,000 distinct CDR3 sequences, under 30% of them present only once. The sequenced material came from PBMCs or a T cell subset sorted from them (not recorded which). The origin of the receptors is an adult woman who had mild COVID-19 (a few samples of this study predate the infection). Cell type and time point are not known.

The chain combines TRBV20-1 with TRBJ2-7; D uncertain. V was pared by 6 bases and J by 4 bases, with 16 bases between. This CDR3 has 13 amino acids. Germline loops: CDR1 DFQATT, CDR2 SNEGSKA (reference sequence). CDR3 in amino acids: CSASQGRLYEQYF. The CDR3 coding sequence is TGCAGTGCCAGCCAAGGGCGACTGTACGAGCAGTACTTC.

The V call is TRBV6-6, the J call TRBJ1-4, with TRBD1 as a possible D gene (5 bases). Germline CDR1 and CDR2: MNHNY and SVGAGI (reference sequence). The ends were cut back, 5 bases at V and 7 bases at J, with 17 bases in the middle. The length of the CDR3 is 15 residues. The CDR3 is CASSPSEFGGEKLFF. The CDR3 nucleotides are TGTGCCAGCAGTCCCTCCGAGTTCGGGGGTGAAAAACTGTTTTTT.

J is TRBJ1-2 and V is TRBV7-3; maybe TRBD1 (5 bases). V was cut by 4 bases and J by 3 bases, with 9 bases left in between. This CDR3 is built from 13 residues. Germline V lookup: CDR1 SGHTA, CDR2 FQGTGA. The chain's CDR3 is CASSYRMDYGYTF. The CDR3 bases are TGTGCCAGCAGCTACAGGATGGACTATGGCTACACCTTC.

This clonotype showed up just a few times. The genes are TRBV18 and TRBJ2-1; D unclear. The CDR3 runs to 14 residues. The germline gives CDR1 KGHSH, CDR2 LQKENI. V lost 2 bases and J 6 bases, leaving 11 bases between the germline ends. CDR3 in DNA: TGTGCCAGCTCACCAGTATCAGGTCCCAATGAGCAGTTCTTC. Translating it yields CASSPVSGPNEQFF.

As regards this clonotype: A junction end diverges from the germline sequence, so it may reflect a read error. J is TRBJ1-2 and V is TRBV18; TRBD1 is a possible D gene (6 bases). The germline CDR1 and CDR2 sequences are KGHSH and LQKENI. This CDR3 comprises 15 residues. The CDR3 DNA follows: TGTGCCAGCTCACCCCTTCTCGACAGGAACTCTGGCTACACCTTC. Translation gives CASSPLLDRNSGYTF.

This clonotype was found a few times. The rearrangement joins TRBV7-2 to TRBJ2-3; TRBD2 matches 10 bases. Germline loops: CDR1 SGHTA, CDR2 FQGNSA. The CDR3 runs 14 residues. J lost 3 bases, V lost 6 bases, and 3 bases had no gene match. The DNA of the CDR3 is TGTGCCAGCAGACTAGCGGGGCGGACAGATACGCAGTATTTT. It codes for CASRLAGRTDTQYF.

This clonotype has a handful of counts. The CDR3 DNA reads TGTGCCAGCAGCTTAGTGTCCGCAGATACGCAGTATTTT. This codes for CASSLVSADTQYF. The chain is built from TRBV7-9 and TRBJ2-3; no definite D call. The V and J ends lost 1 base and 4 bases respectively, with 6 bases between them. The CDR3 totals 13 residues. The germline V gene has CDR1 SEHNR and CDR2 FQNEAQ (reference sequence).

V and J are TRBV6-1 and TRBJ1-5, with TRBD1 identical over 9 bases. Germline V CDR1 and CDR2: MNHNS, SASEGT. The J segment lost 3 bases and the V segment lost 8 bases, leaving 5 bases of the junction unmatched. This CDR3 has 14 amino acids. In DNA, the CDR3 is TGTGCCAGCGGGGGGACAGGGTACAATCAGCCCCAGCATTTT. Protein sequence: CASGGTGYNQPQHF.

This sequence joins TRBV9 and TRBJ2-7; maybe TRBD2 (5 bases). Deletions cut 3 bases from V and 5 bases from J, with 21 bases between. The CDR3 consists of 16 residues. Germline loops: CDR1 SGDLS, CDR2 YYNGEE. The DNA of the CDR3 is TGTGCCAGCAGCGAGAGCGCGGGTGCGGGTCCCGACGAGCAGTACTTC. Residues: CASSESAGAGPDEQYF.

There are a few counts of this clonotype. The J gene is TRBJ2-3, the V gene TRBV5-1; no reliable D call. Per germline, CDR1 SGHRS and CDR2 YFSETQ. The V gene lost 2 bases and the J gene lost 1 base, with 8 bases spanning the gap. This CDR3 has 14 residues. This chain's CDR3 is CASSLETRTDTQYF. The CDR3 DNA reads as TGCGCCAGCAGCTTAGAAACCCGCACAGATACGCAGTATTTT.

The CDR3 sequence is CASSKGQDPYGYTF. DNA of the CDR3: TGTGCCAGCAGCAAAGGGCAGGACCCCTATGGCTACACCTTC. The chain uses TRBV21-1 and TRBJ1-2. TRBV21-1 is a recognized pseudogene. The CDR3 is 14 amino acids.

The chain carries TRBV15 and TRBJ1-1; D unresolved. Germline values: CDR1 LNHNV, CDR2 YYDKDF (reference sequence). Trimming took off 8 bases at V and 6 bases at J, with 19 bases between the two ends. There are 14 residues in the CDR3. CDR3 amino acids: CATGRGTPSSEAFF. As DNA, the CDR3 is TGTGCCACCGGCCGGGGAACGCCAAGCTCTGAAGCTTTCTTT.

The gene calls are TRBV2 and TRBJ1-2, with TRBD1 as a possible D gene (5 bases). The germline CDR1 and CDR2 sequences are SNHLY and FYNNEI. V was cut by 4 bases and J by 8 bases, with 14 bases left in between. This CDR3 spans 13 amino acids. The chain's CDR3 is CASSVTGLEGYTF. CDR3 bases: TGTGCCAGCAGTGTAACGGGGCTCGAGGGCTACACCTTC. Looking up the rest from reference TRBV2 and TRBJ1-2 gives the full variable domain: EPEVTQTPSHQVTQMGQEVILRCVPISNHLYFYWYRQILGQKVEFLVSFYNNEISEKSEIFDDQFSVERPDGSNFTLKIRSTKLEDSAMYFCASSVTGLEGYTFGSGTRLTVV.

Only a few counts were recorded for this clonotype. The chain combines TRBV7-2 with TRBJ2-5; the D gene is possibly TRBD2 (5 bases). This CDR3 comprises 14 residues. Germline V CDR1 and CDR2: SGHTA, FQGNSA. V lost 5 bases and J lost 4, with 14 bases in between. CDR3 sequence (DNA): TGTGCCAGCAGCCGGGCGGGTATACTAGAGACCCAGTACTTC. Residues: CASSRAGILETQYF.

Only a few counts were recorded for this clonotype. The J gene is TRBJ2-7, the V gene TRBV5-1; 7 positions agree with TRBD1. The CDR3 consists of 14 residues. Germline CDR1 reads SGHRS; CDR2 reads YFSETQ. With V trimmed by 4 bases and J by 9 bases, 13 bases remained unmatched. Here the CDR3 DNA reads TGCGCCAGCAGCCCACTAATACCCCGGGACAGGCAGTACTTC. Translation: CASSPLIPRDRQYF.

This clonotype was seen only a few times. The chain uses TRBV20-1 and TRBJ1-1; D unresolved. From germline, CDR1 is DFQATT and CDR2 SNEGSKA (reference sequence). Trimming cost V 3 bases and J 12 bases, with 11 bases left between them. The CDR3 has 10 amino acids. CDR3 sequence: CSASVSQTFF. CDR3 bases: TGCAGTGCTAGTGTCTCCCAAACTTTCTTT.

This clonotype has a handful of counts. The rearrangement joins TRBV11-3 to TRBJ2-1; D gene unclear. The germline V gene has CDR1 SGHNT and CDR2 YENEEA. Trimming cost V 5 bases and J 4 bases, with 9 bases left between them. This CDR3 is 13 amino acids long. The CDR3 here is CASSAGEYNEQFF. Written as DNA, the CDR3 is TGTGCCAGCAGCGCAGGAGAATACAATGAGCAGTTCTTC.

This clonotype turned up a few times. The chain links TRBV9 to TRBJ1-2, with D possibly TRBD1 on 5 matching bases. The CDR3 runs to 17 residues. Germline-derived CDR1 and CDR2 are SGDLS and YYNGEE. The V end lost 0 bases, the J end lost 4 bases, and 19 bases lay between the germline ends. The CDR3 DNA sequence: TGTGCCAGCAGCGTAGGGGACGATAGGGGAGGAAGCTATGGCTACACCTTC. This encodes CASSVGDDRGGSYGYTF.

V gene TRBV27 combines with J gene TRBJ2-2; 11 nucleotides align to TRBD2. The germline V gene has CDR1 MNHEY and CDR2 SMNVEV (reference sequence). The CDR3 loop spans 15 amino acids. V shed 6 bases and J 5 bases; nucleotides not matched to a gene: 5. This CDR3 reads CASSTSGGGTGELFF. CDR3 coding DNA: TGTGCCAGCAGCACTAGCGGGGGTGGGACCGGGGAGCTGTTTTTT.

This clonotype has a handful of counts. V usage is TRBV4-1 and J usage is TRBJ1-3; the match to TRBD1 covers 9 bases. After removal of 2 bases from V and 8 bases from J, the junction contained 7 bases not matched to a gene. The CDR3 length is 15 residues. In germline, CDR1 is MGHRA, CDR2 YSYEKL. For the CDR3, the DNA is TGCGCCAGCAGCCAACGGGACAGGGTCGCGGACACCATATATTTT. It translates to CASSQRDRVADTIYF.

The rearrangement joins TRBV7-3 to TRBJ2-2; tentative D call: TRBD1 (6 bases). The CDR3 has 19 residues. Trimming removed 4 bases at V and 0 bases at J, with 21 bases between. In germline, CDR1 is SGHTA, CDR2 FQGTGA. Here the CDR3 reads CASSSQPRTASSNTGELFF. Written as DNA, the CDR3 is TGTGCCAGCAGCTCCCAGCCCCGGACAGCATCTTCGAACACCGGGGAGCTGTTTTTT.

In DNA, the CDR3 is TGTGCCAGCAGCTTAGAGTGGGGGGCCCGGGGTGAGCAGTTCTTC. It translates to CASSLEWGARGEQFF. V gene TRBV11-2 combines with J gene TRBJ2-1, with D perhaps being TRBD1 or TRBD2 (6 bases each). Trimming took 0 bases from V and 9 from J, leaving 15 bases between them. Germline CDR1 reads SGHAT; CDR2 reads FQNNGV. The CDR3 sequence is 15 residues long.

The chain recombines TRBV7-2 with TRBJ2-7, with D unclear. V shed 4 bases and J shed 0 bases, with 7 bases lying between them. This CDR3 region has 13 residues. Germline lookup yields CDR1 SGHTA and CDR2 FQGNSA. The CDR3 here is CASSSQVSYEQYF. The DNA of the CDR3 is TGTGCCAGCAGCTCCCAGGTCTCCTACGAGCAGTACTTC.

The chain links TRBV7-8 to TRBJ2-1; D is unresolved. This CDR3 region has 12 residues. CDR1 and CDR2 (germline): SGHVS, FQNEAQ. V was cut by 2 bases and J by 9 bases, with 8 bases left in between. In DNA, the CDR3 is TGTGCCAGCAGCTTACAGCCGATTGAGCAGTTCTTC. Translation gives CASSLQPIEQFF.

The count of this clonotype is one. DNA of the CDR3: TGTGCCAGCAGTACAGGGACGGACTTAAATTCACCCCTCCACTTT. Its protein is CASSTGTDLNSPLHF. J is TRBJ1-6 and V is TRBV28; TRBD1 might be the D (6 bases). There are 15 residues in the CDR3. Germline V gene sequence: CDR1 MDHEN, CDR2 SYDVKM. Trimming pared 5 bases from V and 7 bases from J, leaving 15 bases between. Full variable domain (outside the CDR3, taken from reference TRBV28 and TRBJ1-6): DVKVTQSSRYLVKRTGEKVFLECVQDMDHENMFWYRQDPGLGLRLIYFSYDVKMKEKGDIPEGYSVSREKKERFSLILESASTNQTSMYLCASSTGTDLNSPLHFGNGTRLTVT.

The chain recombines TRBV5-5 with TRBJ2-2; 8 bases are a match to TRBD1. Losses at the gene ends were 2 bases for V and 0 bases for J; bases not matched to a gene: 3. Germline V gene lookup returns CDR1 SGHKS and CDR2 YYEKEE (reference sequence). CDR3 length: 16 amino acids. CDR3 region: CASSFGQGSNTGELFF. The CDR3 nucleotides read TGTGCCAGCAGCTTCGGACAGGGTTCGAACACCGGGGAGCTGTTTTTT.

This chain joins TRBV20-1 and TRBJ2-1; a weak D match, TRBD1 (6 bases). This CDR3 has 15 residues. V lost 5 bases to trimming and J lost 6 bases, with 20 bases between them. In germline, CDR1 is DFQATT, CDR2 SNEGSKA (reference sequence). In DNA, the CDR3 is TGCAGTGCTCGCGAGGCAGGGGCACATTTCAATGAGCAGTTCTTC. Translating it yields CSAREAGAHFNEQFF.

The chain employs TRBV5-6 and TRBJ2-7, with D maybe TRBD1 (5 bases). The CDR3 runs to 12 residues. V gave up 0 bases and J gave up 6 bases, with 7 bases separating them. Germline V lookup: CDR1 SGHDT, CDR2 YYEEEE. The CDR3 sequence: CASSLVGAEQYF. The CDR3 nucleotides are TGTGCCAGCAGCTTGGTAGGGGCCGAGCAGTACTTC.

J is TRBJ1-1 and V is TRBV6-5; perhaps TRBD1 as D (5 bases). The CDR3 sequence is 14 residues long. V gave up 9 bases and J gave up 4 bases, with 18 bases separating them. From germline, CDR1 is MNHEY and CDR2 SVGAGI. CDR3 bases: TGTGCCAGTAGCCCTCAGGGATATGGCACTGAAGCTTTCTTT. It codes for CASSPQGYGTEAFF.

The table lists this clonotype with a few counts. V gene TRBV7-9 combines with J gene TRBJ1-1, with D unclear. Germline lookup yields CDR1 SEHNR and CDR2 FQNEAQ (reference sequence). V was cut by 3 bases and J by 6 bases, with 8 bases left in between. CDR3 length equals 12 residues. CDR3 nucleotides: TGTGCCAGCAGCTTTGAAGCCTCTGAAGCTTTCTTT. Its protein is CASSFEASEAFF.